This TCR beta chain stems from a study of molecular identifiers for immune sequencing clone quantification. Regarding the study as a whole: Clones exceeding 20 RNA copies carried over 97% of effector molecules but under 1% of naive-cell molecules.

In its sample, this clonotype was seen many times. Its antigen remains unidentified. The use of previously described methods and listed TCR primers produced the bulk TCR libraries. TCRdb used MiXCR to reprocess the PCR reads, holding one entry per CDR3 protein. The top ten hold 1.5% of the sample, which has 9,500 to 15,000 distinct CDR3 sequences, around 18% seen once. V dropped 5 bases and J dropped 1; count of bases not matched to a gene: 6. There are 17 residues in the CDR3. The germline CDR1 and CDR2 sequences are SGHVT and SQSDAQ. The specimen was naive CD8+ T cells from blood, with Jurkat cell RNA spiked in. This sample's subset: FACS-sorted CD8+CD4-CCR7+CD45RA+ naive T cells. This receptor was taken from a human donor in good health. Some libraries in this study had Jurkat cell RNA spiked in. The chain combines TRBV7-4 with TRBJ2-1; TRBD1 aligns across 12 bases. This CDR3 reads CASSEGGQGASYNEQFF. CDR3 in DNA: TGTGCCAGCAGCGAGGGGGGACAGGGGGCATCCTACAATGAGCAGTTCTTC.